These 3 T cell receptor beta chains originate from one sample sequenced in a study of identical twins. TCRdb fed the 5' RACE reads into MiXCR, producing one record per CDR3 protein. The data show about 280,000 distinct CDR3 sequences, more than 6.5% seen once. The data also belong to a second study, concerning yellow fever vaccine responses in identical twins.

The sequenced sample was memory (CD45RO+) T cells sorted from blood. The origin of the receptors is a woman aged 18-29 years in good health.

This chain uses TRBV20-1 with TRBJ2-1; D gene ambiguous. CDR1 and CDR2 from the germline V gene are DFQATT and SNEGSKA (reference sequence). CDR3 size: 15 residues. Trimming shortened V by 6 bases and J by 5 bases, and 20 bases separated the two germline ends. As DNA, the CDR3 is TGCAGTGCGCGCTCTCTTTCCCAAGTTGACAATGAGCAGTTCTTC. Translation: CSARSLSQVDNEQFF.

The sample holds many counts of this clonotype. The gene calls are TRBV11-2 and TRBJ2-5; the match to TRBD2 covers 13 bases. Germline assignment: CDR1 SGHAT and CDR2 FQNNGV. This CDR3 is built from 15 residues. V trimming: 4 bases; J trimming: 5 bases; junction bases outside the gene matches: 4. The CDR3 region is CASSSGLAGVETQYF. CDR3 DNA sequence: TGTGCCAGCAGCTCCGGACTAGCGGGAGTGGAGACCCAGTACTTC.

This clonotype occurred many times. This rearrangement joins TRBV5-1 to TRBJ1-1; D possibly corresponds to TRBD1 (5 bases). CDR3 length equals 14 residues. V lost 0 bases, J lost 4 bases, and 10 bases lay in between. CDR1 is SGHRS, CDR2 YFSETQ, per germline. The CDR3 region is CASSLGQRGTEAFF. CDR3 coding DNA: TGCGCCAGCAGCTTGGGACAGCGGGGCACTGAAGCTTTCTTT.